This entry describes one T cell receptor beta chain. These data come from a study of cytomegalovirus exposure and HLA in healthy donors. Per the germline V gene, CDR1 is SGHRS and CDR2 is YFSETQ. CDR3 length equals 17 residues. V was trimmed by 0 bases and J by 1 base, leaving 16 bases between them. The table came from immunoSEQ multiplex PCR; TCRdb's copy has only in-frame clones and leaves some out. The table shows approximately 300,000 clones, with about 90% occurring only once. This clonotype was obtained from a woman aged 30 to 39 in good health and CMV-seropositive. Sequencing was carried out using PBMCs. This sequence joins TRBV5-1 and TRBJ1-1, with TRBD1 as a possible D gene (5 bases). The CDR3 coding sequence is TGCGCCAGCAGCTTGGCCTGGGGCGGGGGATCGAACACTGAAGCTTTCTTT. This translates into CASSLAWGGGSNTEAFF.